The present T cell receptor beta chain was sequenced within a study of early T cells in non-severe SARS-CoV-2 infection. Study as a whole: Chains were unpaired, as sequencing was done on bulk RNA from unsorted whole blood.

Study results and caveats: VDJdb matching favored anti-spike CD8 responses, missing private and CD4 specificities.

The TCR library protocol was used to attach unique molecular identifiers. These identifiers were attached to individual cDNA molecules. Using its own MiXCR run on the 5' RACE reads, TCRdb lists one record per CDR3 protein. The sample has fewer than 9,500 distinct CDR3 sequences, about 4.8% seen once. This clonotype was recorded a few times. Its antigen is as yet unknown. The V gene end was trimmed by 5 bases and the J gene end by 2 bases; junction bases not matched to a gene: 5. The CDR3 is 15 amino acids. V is TRBV12-3 or TRBV12-4 and J is TRBJ2-3; TRBD2 agrees at 9 bases. This receptor was identified in an adult who was a healthcare worker with PCR-confirmed SARS-CoV-2 infection or an uninfected control (not recorded which). The source material was whole blood. As DNA, the CDR3 is TGTGCCAGCAGTGGCCTAGCGGGGCTCACAGATACGCAGTATTTT. This gives the protein CASSGLAGLTDTQYF.